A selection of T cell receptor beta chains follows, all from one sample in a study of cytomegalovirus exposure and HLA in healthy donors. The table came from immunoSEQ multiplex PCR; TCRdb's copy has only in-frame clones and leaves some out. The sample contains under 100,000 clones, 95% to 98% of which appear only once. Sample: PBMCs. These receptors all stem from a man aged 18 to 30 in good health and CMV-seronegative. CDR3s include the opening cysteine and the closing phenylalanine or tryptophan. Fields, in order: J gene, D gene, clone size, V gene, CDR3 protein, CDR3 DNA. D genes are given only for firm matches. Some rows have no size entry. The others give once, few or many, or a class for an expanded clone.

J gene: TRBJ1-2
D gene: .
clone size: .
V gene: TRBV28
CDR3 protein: CASSLSRAGDYGYTF
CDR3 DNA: TGTGCCAGCAGTTTGAGTAGGGCAGGGGACTATGGCTACACCTTC

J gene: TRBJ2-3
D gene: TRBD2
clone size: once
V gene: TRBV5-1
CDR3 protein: CASSLGLAGGPADTQYF
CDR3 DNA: TGCGCCAGCAGCTTGGGACTAGCGGGAGGGCCGGCAGATACGCAGTATTTT

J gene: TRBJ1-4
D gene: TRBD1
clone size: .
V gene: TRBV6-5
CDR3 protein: CASSRDRGHEKLFF
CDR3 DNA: TGTGCCAGCAGCCGAGACAGGGGACATGAAAAACTGTTTTTT

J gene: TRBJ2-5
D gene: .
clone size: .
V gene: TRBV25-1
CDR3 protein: CASSETNQETQYF
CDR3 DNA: TGTGCCAGCAGTGAAACAAACCAAGAGACCCAGTACTTC

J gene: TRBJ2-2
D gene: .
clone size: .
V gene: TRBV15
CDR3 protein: CATSLAAGELFF
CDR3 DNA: TGTGCCACCAGTCTAGCCGCCGGGGAGCTGTTTTTT

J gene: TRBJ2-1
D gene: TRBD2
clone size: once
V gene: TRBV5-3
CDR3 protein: CARSLVSLAANSSYNEQFF
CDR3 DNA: TGTGCCAGAAGCTTGGTATCCCTAGCGGCAAACAGCTCCTACAATGAGCAGTTCTTC

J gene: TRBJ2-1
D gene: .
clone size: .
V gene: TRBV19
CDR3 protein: CASSPNYNEQFF
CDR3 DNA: TGTGCCAGTAGTCCAAACTACAATGAGCAGTTCTTC

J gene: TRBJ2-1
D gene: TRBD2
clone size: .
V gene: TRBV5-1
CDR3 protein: CASSLGSGRALDEQFF
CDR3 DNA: TGCGCCAGCAGCTTGGGAAGCGGGAGGGCCTTGGATGAGCAGTTCTTC

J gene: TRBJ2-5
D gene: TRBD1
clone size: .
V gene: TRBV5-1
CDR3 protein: CASSGGTGGETQYF
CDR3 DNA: TGCGCCAGCAGCGGGGGGACAGGGGGTGAGACCCAGTACTTC

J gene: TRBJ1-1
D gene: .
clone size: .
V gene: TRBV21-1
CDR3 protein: CASIDRRMNTEAFF
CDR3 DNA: TGTGCCAGCATCGACAGGCGGATGAACACTGAAGCTTTCTTT

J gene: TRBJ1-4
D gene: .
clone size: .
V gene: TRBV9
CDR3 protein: CASSAPRQGRNEKLFF
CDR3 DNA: TGTGCCAGCAGCGCTCCCCGGCAGGGCCGAAATGAAAAACTGTTTTTT

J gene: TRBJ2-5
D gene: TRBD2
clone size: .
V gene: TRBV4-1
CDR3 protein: CASSRAPGLRYQETQYF
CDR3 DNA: TGCGCCAGCAGCCGGGCCCCGGGACTAAGGTACCAAGAGACCCAGTACTTC

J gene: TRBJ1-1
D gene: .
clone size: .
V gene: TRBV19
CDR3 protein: CASRSQGLRTEAFF
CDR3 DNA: TGTGCCAGTAGAAGTCAGGGGCTCAGGACTGAAGCTTTCTTT